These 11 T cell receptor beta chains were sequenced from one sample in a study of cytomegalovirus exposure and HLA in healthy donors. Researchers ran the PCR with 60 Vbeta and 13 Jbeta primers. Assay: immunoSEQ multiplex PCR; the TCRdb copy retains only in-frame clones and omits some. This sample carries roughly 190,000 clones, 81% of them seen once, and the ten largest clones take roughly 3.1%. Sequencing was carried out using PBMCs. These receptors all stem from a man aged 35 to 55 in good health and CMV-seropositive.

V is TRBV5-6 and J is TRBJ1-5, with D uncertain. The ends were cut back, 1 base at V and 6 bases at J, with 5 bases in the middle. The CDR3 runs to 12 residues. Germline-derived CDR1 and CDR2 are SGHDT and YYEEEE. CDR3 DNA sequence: TGTGCCAGCAGCTTGCCGGGTCAGCCCCAGCATTTT. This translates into CASSLPGQPQHF.

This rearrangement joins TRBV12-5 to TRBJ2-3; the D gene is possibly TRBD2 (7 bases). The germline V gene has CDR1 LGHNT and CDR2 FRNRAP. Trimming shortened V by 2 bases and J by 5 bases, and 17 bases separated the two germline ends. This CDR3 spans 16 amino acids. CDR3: CASGLSRGGLGDTQYF. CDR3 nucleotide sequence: TGTGCTAGTGGTTTGAGTAGGGGGGGTTTGGGAGATACGCAGTATTTT. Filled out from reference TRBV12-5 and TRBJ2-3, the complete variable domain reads DARVTQTPRHKVTEMGQEVTMRCQPILGHNTVFWYRQTMMQGLELLAYFRNRAPLDDSGMPKDRFSAEMPDATLATLKIQPSEPRDSAVYFCASGLSRGGLGDTQYFGPGTRLTVL.

CDR3 in amino acids: CASTRTSGRVLDTGELFF. In nucleotides, the CDR3 is TGTGCCAGCACGCGGACTAGCGGGAGGGTACTTGACACCGGGGAGCTGTTTTTT. The chain is built from TRBV5-6 and TRBJ2-2; 15 bases line up with TRBD2. CDR3 length: 18 amino acids. Germline-derived CDR1 and CDR2 are SGHDT and YYEEEE. Losses at the gene ends were 6 bases for V and 3 bases for J; bases not matched to a gene: 9. Combining the CDR3 with reference TRBV5-6 and TRBJ2-2 gives the whole variable domain DAGVTQSPTHLIKTRGQQVTLRCSPKSGHDTVSWYQQALGQGPQFIFQYYEEEERQRGNFPDRFSGHQFPNYSSELNVNALLLGDSALYLCASTRTSGRVLDTGELFFGEGSRLTVL.

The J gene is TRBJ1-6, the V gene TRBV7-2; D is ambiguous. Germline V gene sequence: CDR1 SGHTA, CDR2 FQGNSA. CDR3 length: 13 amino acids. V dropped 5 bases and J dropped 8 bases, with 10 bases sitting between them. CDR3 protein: CASSPPTDSPLHF. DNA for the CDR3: TGTGCCAGCAGCCCCCCCACTGATTCACCCCTCCACTTT. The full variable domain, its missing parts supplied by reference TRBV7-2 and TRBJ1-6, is GAGVSQSPSNKVTEKGKDVELRCDPISGHTALYWYRQSLGQGLEFLIYFQGNSAPDKSGLPSDRFSAERTGGSVSTLTIQRTQQEDSAVYLCASSPPTDSPLHFGNGTRLTVT.

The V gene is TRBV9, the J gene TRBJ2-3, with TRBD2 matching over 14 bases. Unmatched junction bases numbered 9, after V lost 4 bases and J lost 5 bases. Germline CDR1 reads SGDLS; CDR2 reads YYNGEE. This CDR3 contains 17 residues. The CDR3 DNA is TGTGCCAGCAGCACCCGGGGACTAGCGGGAGATGGAGATACGCAGTATTTT. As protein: CASSTRGLAGDGDTQYF.

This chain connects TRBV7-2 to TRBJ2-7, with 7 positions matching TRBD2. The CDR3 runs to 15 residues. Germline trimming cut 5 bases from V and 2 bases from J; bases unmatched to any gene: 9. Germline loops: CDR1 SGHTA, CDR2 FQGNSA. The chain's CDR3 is CASSRDPGGAYEQYF. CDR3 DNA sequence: TGTGCCAGCAGCCGCGATCCGGGAGGTGCCTACGAGCAGTACTTC.

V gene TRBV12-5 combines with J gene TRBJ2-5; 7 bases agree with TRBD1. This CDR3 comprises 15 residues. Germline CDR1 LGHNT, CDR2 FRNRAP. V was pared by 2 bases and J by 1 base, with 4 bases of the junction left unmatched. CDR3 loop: CASGLTHRGQETQYF. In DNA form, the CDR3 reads TGTGCTAGTGGTTTGACACACAGGGGCCAAGAGACCCAGTACTTC.

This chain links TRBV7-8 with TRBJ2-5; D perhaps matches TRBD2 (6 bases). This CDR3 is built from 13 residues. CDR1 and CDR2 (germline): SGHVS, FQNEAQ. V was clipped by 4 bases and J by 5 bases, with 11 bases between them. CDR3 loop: CASSYGTGETQYF. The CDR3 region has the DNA TGTGCCAGCAGCTATGGGACTGGGGAGACCCAGTACTTC.

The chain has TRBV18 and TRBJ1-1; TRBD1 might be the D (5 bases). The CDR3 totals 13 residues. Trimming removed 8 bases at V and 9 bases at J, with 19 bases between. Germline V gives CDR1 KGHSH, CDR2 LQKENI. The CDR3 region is CASQDKMGGKAFF. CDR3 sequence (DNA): TGTGCCAGCCAAGATAAAATGGGGGGGAAAGCTTTCTTT.

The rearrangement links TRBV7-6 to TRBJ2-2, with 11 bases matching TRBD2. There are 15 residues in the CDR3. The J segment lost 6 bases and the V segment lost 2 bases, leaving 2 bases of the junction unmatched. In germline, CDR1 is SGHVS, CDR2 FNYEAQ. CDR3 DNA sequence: TGTGCCAGCAGCTTACAACTAGCGGGAGCCGGGGAGCTGTTTTTT. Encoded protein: CASSLQLAGAGELFF.

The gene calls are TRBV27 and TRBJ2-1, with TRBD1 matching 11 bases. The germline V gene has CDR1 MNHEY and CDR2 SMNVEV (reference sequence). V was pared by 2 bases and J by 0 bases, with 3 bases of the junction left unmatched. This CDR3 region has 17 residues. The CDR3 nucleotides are TGTGCCAGCAGTTTAGGGACAGGGGGTCCCTCCTACAATGAGCAGTTCTTC. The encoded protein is CASSLGTGGPSYNEQFF.